The present TCR beta chain was sequenced within a study of graft-versus-host responses after intestinal transplantation. Background on the study: The whole recipient group had anti-thymocyte globulin induction followed by tacrolimus and steroids for roughly three years. Whole-study results and caveats: Individuals carrying graft-donor T cell macrochimerism showed high graft-versus-host to host-versus-graft clonal ratios in allografts.

CDR3 length equals 13 residues. V was shortened by 3 bases and J by 3 bases, with 9 bases between the two germline ends. Per germline, CDR1 MNHNS and CDR2 SASEGT. A remark on this clone: Its matching antigen is unknown.

Method: immunoSEQ multiplex PCR; TCRdb's copy keeps in-frame clones and lacks some. The sample lists nearly 110,000 clones; 87% were seen once. The TCR comes from a human donor who was the organ donor for an intestinal transplant. This chain links TRBV6-1 with TRBJ2-7; possibly TRBD2 for D (5 bases). The sample in question was unstimulated CD4+ T cells sorted from spleen or lymph node cells, obtained before transplant. The CDR3 reads CASSDGGGYEQYF. CDR3 bases: TGTGCCAGCAGTGACGGAGGCGGCTACGAGCAGTACTTC.